A selection of T cell receptor beta chains follows, all from one sample in a study of regulatory T cells in long-lasting Graves disease. MiXCR, run by TCRdb on the multiplex PCR reads, gives a single entry per CDR3 protein. The table includes about 540,000 distinct CDR3 sequences, around an eighth detected once. This same sample was also part of a study on T cells in Graves' hyperthyroidism and ophthalmopathy.

Specimen: peripheral blood mononuclear cells (PBMCs), collected at new diagnosis, from a patient treated with antithyroid drugs. These receptors all stem from a man aged 25-45 years with Graves disease. The CDR3 runs from the conserved cysteine through the conserved F or W. Fields, in order: clone size, D gene, J gene, V gene, CDR3 DNA, CDR3 protein. A D gene is named only where the DNA matches it firmly. A row's size may be missing; if present it is once, few, many or a size class.

few,TRBD1,TRBJ2-1,TRBV3-1,TGTGCCAGCACCTCGAGAAAACAGGGACAGGGGGGCTATGAGCAGTTCTTC,CASTSRKQGQGGYEQFF
many,TRBD2,TRBJ2-1,TRBV2,TGTGCCAGCAGTGAAGCGCGCGGGAGGACCTACAATGAGCAGTTCTTC,CASSEARGRTYNEQFF
many,NA,TRBJ2-7,TRBV20-1,TGCAGTGCTACAGCGGGCAGCTCCTACGAGCAGTACTTC,CSATAGSSYEQYF
many,TRBD2,TRBJ2-3,TRBV5-6,TGTGCCAGCAGCTTGGCGGGAGGGGACCCAGATACGCAGTATTTT,CASSLAGGDPDTQYF
NA,NA,TRBJ2-5,TRBV10-3,TGTGCCATCAGTAACCAAGAGACCCAGTACTTC,CAISNQETQYF
many,NA,TRBJ1-2,TRBV7-3,TGTGCCAGCAGCTTAGGGACGGTCTATGGCTACACCTTC,CASSLGTVYGYTF
NA,NA,TRBJ2-5,TRBV12-3/TRBV12-4,TGTGCCAGGAGTGGAGTGGGGGCAGGGGAGACCCAGTACTTC,CARSGVGAGETQYF
NA,TRBD2,TRBJ2-3,TRBV19,TGTGCCAGTTCGTACGAGGCTAGCGGGTCCGGGTTGCAGGCAGATACGCAGTATTTT,CASSYEASGSGLQADTQYF
NA,NA,TRBJ2-7,TRBV10-1,TGCGCCAGCAGTGAGAGGGCAGGGCGATCAACCTACGAGCAGTACTTC,CASSERAGRSTYEQYF
many,TRBD2,TRBJ2-7,TRBV18,TGTGCCAGCAGCCCGGGACTAGTCTACGAGCAGTACTTC,CASSPGLVYEQYF
many,NA,TRBJ1-6,TRBV13,TGTGCCAGCAGCTTAGGGGACAGAAGTAATTCACCCCTCCACTTT,CASSLGDRSNSPLHF
many,NA,TRBJ2-3,TRBV20-1,TGCAGTGCGCACAAAGAATGGACAGATACGCAGTATTTT,CSAHKEWTDTQYF
many,NA,TRBJ2-1,TRBV11-3,TGTGCCAGCAGCATTGAAGACAGGTTAGGCTATGAGCAGTTCTTC,CASSIEDRLGYEQFF
many,NA,TRBJ2-7,TRBV2,TGTGCCAGCAGCGACAACCTATCGGGCCTCCTGGCCGGGTACTTC,CASSDNLSGLLAGYF
NA,TRBD1,TRBJ2-3,TRBV28,TGTGCCAGCAGTACGCCCGGGACAGGGGGAACAGATACGCAGTATTTT,CASSTPGTGGTDTQYF
many,NA,TRBJ1-1,TRBV7-9,TGTGCCAGCAGTTACTCGCAGGGTAACACTGAAGCTTTCTTT,CASSYSQGNTEAFF
NA,NA,TRBJ2-7,TRBV3-1,TGTGCCAGCAGCGATTGGACTAACGGCGAGCAGTACTTC,CASSDWTNGEQYF
many,TRBD2,TRBJ2-1,TRBV12-3/TRBV12-4,TGTGCCAGCAGATATCCGGGACTAGCTGGCTCCTACAATGAGCAGTTCTTC,CASRYPGLAGSYNEQFF
many,TRBD1,TRBJ1-1,TRBV28,TGTGCCAGCAGTTTACGGGACAGCTTGAACACTGAAGCTTTCTTT,CASSLRDSLNTEAFF
many,NA,TRBJ2-7,TRBV10-3,TGTGCCATCAACCCTGGACTGGCCGCCTACGAGCAGTACTTC,CAINPGLAAYEQYF
many,NA,TRBJ2-2,TRBV3-1,TGTGCCAGCAGCCCGGATTGGGACACCGGGGAGCTGTTTTTT,CASSPDWDTGELFF
many,NA,TRBJ1-2,TRBV27,TGTGCCAGCAGTTGGGTAGGCGGCCTCCCCACCTTC,CASSWVGGLPTF
few,NA,TRBJ2-1,TRBV18,TGTGCCAGCTCACCGATGGCGGCGAGTGAGCAGTTCTTC,CASSPMAASEQFF
many,NA,TRBJ1-1,TRBV5-1,TGCGCCAGCAGTGGTATTTCAGGCATGAACACTGAAGCTTTCTTT,CASSGISGMNTEAFF
many,TRBD2,TRBJ2-5,TRBV5-1,TGCGCCAGCGAATGGAGCGGGAGCGGGCAAGAGACCCAGTACTTC,CASEWSGSGQETQYF
NA,NA,TRBJ2-1,TRBV9,TGTGCCAGCAGCTCTACCGGGACTGTCTCCTACAATGAGCAGTTCTTC,CASSSTGTVSYNEQFF
many,TRBD2,TRBJ2-1,TRBV12-3/TRBV12-4,TGTGCCAGCAGATTACTAGCGGGAGGGCCGGCCAATGAGCAGTTCTTC,CASRLLAGGPANEQFF
NA,TRBD2,TRBJ2-7,TRBV4-1,TGCGCCAGCAGCCAAGATTTAGGGGCTAGCGGGAGAAGTTGGGTCTACGAGCAGTACTTC,CASSQDLGASGRSWVYEQYF
NA,TRBD2,TRBJ2-1,TRBV7-9,TGTGCCAGCAGCTCGTTTAGCGGGAGAATCAATGAGCAGTTCTTC,CASSSFSGRINEQFF
few,NA,TRBJ2-6,TRBV5-1,TGCGCCAGCGGCTTGGAGCAGGCCCGTGTGGCCAACGTCCTGACTTTC,CASGLEQARVANVLTF
many,TRBD1,TRBJ2-3,TRBV7-2,TGTGCCAGCAGCGCGCAACAGGGGTTCACGCAGTATTTT,CASSAQQGFTQYF
NA,NA,TRBJ1-2,TRBV7-3,TGTGCCAGCAGCCCCCGAGGAGGGACCGGCACCTTC,CASSPRGGTGTF
few,NA,TRBJ2-6,TRBV29-1,TGCAGCGTTGAAGCCTGGTCCAGCTCTGGGGCCAACGTCCTGACTTTC,CSVEAWSSSGANVLTF
many,NA,TRBJ1-4,TRBV20-1,TGCAGTGCTAGTACGGGGAGAAGTGAAAAACTGTTTTTT,CSASTGRSEKLFF
few,TRBD2,TRBJ2-7,TRBV7-6,TGTGCCAGCAGCTGGACTAGCGGGAGTTCCGAGCAGTACTTC,CASSWTSGSSEQYF
many,TRBD1,TRBJ2-1,TRBV13,TGTGCCAGCAGCTTAGAGCCACGGACAGGCAATGAGCAGTTCTTC,CASSLEPRTGNEQFF
few,NA,TRBJ1-1,TRBV18,TGTGCCAGCTCACTACACGAAGAGGGAATGGGCACTGAAGCTTTCTTT,CASSLHEEGMGTEAFF
NA,NA,TRBJ1-4,TRBV12-3/TRBV12-4,TGTGCCAGCAGGCTCTCGCAGGGGAAGAATGAAAAACTGTTTTTT,CASRLSQGKNEKLFF
NA,TRBD2,TRBJ2-3,TRBV20-1,TGCAGTGCTATAAAAAGCGGGGGCTCCTGGACGCAGTATTTT,CSAIKSGGSWTQYF
many,TRBD2,TRBJ2-7,TRBV11-2,TGTGCCAGCAGCAGGCTGGGACTAGCGGGGGACGAGCAGTACTTC,CASSRLGLAGDEQYF
NA,NA,TRBJ1-5,TRBV6-2/TRBV6-3,TGTGCCAGCAGTTCTTTCGGGGGGAGCAATCAGCCCCAGCATTTT,CASSSFGGSNQPQHF
few,NA,TRBJ2-3,TRBV24-1,TGTGCCACCAGTGACGGGGGCACGGATACGCAGTATTTT,CATSDGGTDTQYF
NA,NA,TRBJ2-3,TRBV10-3,TGTGCCATCGGGCAGGCTATCACAGATACGCAGTATTTT,CAIGQAITDTQYF
NA,TRBD2,TRBJ2-1,TRBV9,TGTGCCAGCAGCGTACGCTCTAGCGGGAGGAACAATGAGCAGTTCTTC,CASSVRSSGRNNEQFF
NA,NA,TRBJ1-3,TRBV7-9,TGTGCCAGCAGCTTAGGGAGCGAGGGCCCGTTATCTATATATTTT,CASSLGSEGPLSIYF
few,NA,TRBJ1-1,TRBV7-9,TGTGCCAGCAGCCCAAGATCCGGACCTGAAGCTTTCTTT,CASSPRSGPEAFF
NA,NA,TRBJ2-3,TRBV5-1,TGCGCCAGCAGCTTCAGTCAGGGAATGGATACGCAGTATTTT,CASSFSQGMDTQYF